Listed here are 30 T cell receptor beta chains from one sample, sequenced in a study of yellow fever vaccine responses in identical twins. TCRdb reanalysed the RT-PCR reads using MiXCR and keeps one entry per CDR3 protein. Among approximately 9,500 distinct CDR3 sequences, roughly 83% were seen once, and the ten largest hold under 2.5%. Sequenced material: T cells from blood (PBMCs), unsorted or a sorted subset (not recorded which), taken before or after yellow fever vaccination (not recorded which). The receptors stem from a woman aged 18-29 years who received the yellow fever vaccine.

The V call is TRBV20-1, the J call TRBJ1-4; D is uncertain. CDR1 is DFQATT and CDR2 is SNEGSKA in the germline V gene (reference sequence). V was trimmed by 1 base and J by 8 bases, leaving 11 bases between them. The CDR3 has 13 residues. The CDR3 loop is CSARGGLGEKLFF. CDR3 coding DNA: TGCAGTGCTAGAGGAGGACTTGGGGAAAAACTGTTTTTT.

The rearrangement links TRBV6-1 to TRBJ2-7; 15 bases are a match to TRBD2. Germline-derived CDR1 and CDR2 are MNHNS and SASEGT. Trimming at V came to 7 bases and at J to 7 bases, leaving 14 bases not matched to a gene. The CDR3 loop spans 17 amino acids. CDR3 in amino acids: CASIVRTSGRARDEQYF. DNA for the CDR3: TGTGCCAGCATAGTTCGGACTAGCGGGAGGGCCAGGGATGAGCAGTACTTC.

The CDR3 spells CASSPFDTAYEQYF. The DNA of the CDR3 is TGTGCCAGCTCACCCTTTGATACGGCCTACGAGCAGTACTTC. The chain combines TRBV18 with TRBJ2-7; no clear D. Trimming pared 3 bases from V and 2 bases from J, leaving 11 bases between. Germline values: CDR1 KGHSH, CDR2 LQKENI. This CDR3 has 14 amino acids.

The CDR3 loop is CASSSGTGVNTEAFF. CDR3 sequence (DNA): TGCGCCAGCAGCTCCGGGACAGGGGTGAACACTGAAGCTTTCTTT. The chain recombines TRBV10-1 with TRBJ1-1; the match to TRBD1 covers 10 bases. The germline CDR1 and CDR2 sequences are WNHNN and SYGVQD (reference sequence). This CDR3 comprises 15 residues. The trim removed 6 bases at V and 0 bases at J, leaving 4 bases unmatched.

V usage is TRBV11-3 and J usage is TRBJ2-1; possible D gene TRBD2, 5 bases. V lost 5 bases, J lost 11 bases, and 16 bases lay in between. Germline CDR1 and CDR2: SGHNT and YENEEA. The CDR3 consists of 13 residues. CDR3 DNA sequence: TGTGCCAGCAGCGCCGGGATCCTAGGGCAGCAGTTCTTC. This encodes CASSAGILGQQFF.

The CDR3 region has the DNA TGTGCCATCAGTATGGACAGGGCGACCGGGGAGCTGTTTTTT. This translates into CAISMDRATGELFF. The chain has TRBV10-3 and TRBJ2-2, with 8 positions matching TRBD1. The CDR3 is made up of 14 amino acids. CDR1 and CDR2 (germline): ENHRY, SYGVKD. The trim removed 5 bases at V and 5 bases at J, leaving 4 bases unmatched.

This clonotype showed up just a few times. The chain carries TRBV29-1 and TRBJ2-7, with D maybe TRBD1 (6 bases). CDR1 and CDR2 (germline): SQVTM, ANQGSEA. CDR3 size: 14 residues. Trimming took off 4 bases at V and 0 bases at J, with 13 bases between the two ends. The CDR3 loop reads CSVVKGQLSYEQYF. The CDR3 DNA reads as TGCAGCGTTGTAAAGGGACAACTCTCCTACGAGCAGTACTTC.

The V and J genes are TRBV28 and TRBJ2-1; D is undetermined. V was cut by 5 bases and J by 13 bases, with 12 bases left in between. Germline V CDR1 and CDR2: MDHEN, SYDVKM. There are 11 residues in the CDR3. CDR3 in amino acids: CASSSDLPQFF. Here the CDR3 DNA reads TGTGCCAGCAGTAGTGACTTACCCCAGTTCTTC.

This clonotype was seen only once. The genes are TRBV28 and TRBJ1-2; the D gene is possibly TRBD1 (5 bases). The CDR3 is 13 amino acids. Trimming took off 7 bases at V and 4 bases at J, with 13 bases between the two ends. The V gene's germline CDR1 is MDHEN and CDR2 SYDVKM. CDR3: CASTGGGSYGYTF. The CDR3 region has the DNA TGTGCCAGCACCGGGGGGGGATCCTATGGCTACACCTTC.

The chain recombines TRBV13 with TRBJ1-1; 8 nucleotides agree with TRBD1. Germline V CDR1 and CDR2: PRHDT, FYEKMQ (reference sequence). J gave up 1 base and V 4 bases, and 11 bases lay outside the gene matches. The CDR3 length is 17 residues. The CDR3 is CASSSWDRRVKNTEAFF. Written as DNA, the CDR3 is TGTGCCAGCAGCTCCTGGGACAGGCGAGTAAAGAACACTGAAGCTTTCTTT.

The chain links TRBV4-1 to TRBJ2-1; 7 nucleotides match TRBD1. CDR3 length: 16 residues. The J segment lost 6 bases and the V segment lost 3 bases, leaving 11 bases of the junction unmatched. Germline V lookup: CDR1 MGHRA, CDR2 YSYEKL. CDR3 residues: CASSHRDRAGSNEQFF. The DNA of the CDR3 is TGCGCCAGCAGCCATCGAGACAGGGCTGGATCCAATGAGCAGTTCTTC.

The chain employs TRBV12-3 or TRBV12-4 and TRBJ1-6; a possible D gene is TRBD1 (6 bases). Between the trimmed V and J ends, which lost 5 bases and 10 bases, there was a span of 15 bases. The CDR3 has 14 amino acids. CDR3 DNA sequence: TGTGCCAGCAGTCCCGGACGGGGGCCGTCACCCCTCCACTTT. It encodes CASSPGRGPSPLHF.

The V call is TRBV9, the J call TRBJ2-7; 16 bases line up with TRBD2. Looked up from germline, CDR1 is SGDLS and CDR2 is YYNGEE. V gave up 8 bases and J gave up 5 bases; unmatched junction bases: 10. The CDR3 spans 16 residues. The CDR3 loop reads CASSERGTSGRDEQYF. The CDR3 DNA reads TGTGCCAGTTCAGAACGCGGGACTAGCGGGAGGGACGAGCAGTACTTC.

The V call is TRBV5-1, the J call TRBJ2-1; perhaps TRBD2 as D (5 bases). Germline V gene data show CDR1 as SGHRS and CDR2 as YFSETQ. Trimming shortened V by 0 bases and J by 5 bases, and 9 bases separated the two germline ends. The CDR3 has 14 amino acids. The CDR3 DNA follows: TGCGCCAGCAGCTTGGTACTAGGAAACAATGAGCAGTTCTTC. Encoded protein: CASSLVLGNNEQFF.

CDR3 residues: CASAPGQGTEAFF. The CDR3 nucleotides read TGTGCCAGCGCCCCGGGACAGGGCACTGAAGCTTTCTTT. The J gene is TRBJ1-1, the V gene TRBV7-6; 9 bases map to TRBD1. The CDR3 is made up of 13 amino acids. Trimming took 8 bases from V and 4 from J; bases not matched to a gene: 5. From germline, CDR1 is SGHVS and CDR2 FNYEAQ.

The gene calls are TRBV15 and TRBJ1-1; 7 nucleotides match TRBD1. This CDR3 region has 17 residues. V dropped 9 bases and J dropped 1; count of bases not matched to a gene: 17. Germline CDR1 LNHNV, CDR2 YYDKDF (reference sequence). CDR3 nucleotides: TGTGCCACGACGCCCAAAACAGGGGCGGGGGGGAACACTGAAGCTTTCTTT. It specifies CATTPKTGAGGNTEAFF.

This chain links TRBV2 with TRBJ1-1, with D tentatively TRBD1 (5 bases). The CDR3 consists of 16 residues. CDR1 is SNHLY and CDR2 is FYNNEI in the germline V gene. Trimming took off 7 bases at V and 0 bases at J, with 18 bases between the two ends. CDR3 sequence reads: CASNVRQGRMNTEAFF. The CDR3 coding sequence is TGTGCCAGCAATGTGAGGCAGGGTAGGATGAACACTGAAGCTTTCTTT.

The chain couples TRBV7-9 to TRBJ1-1; 7 bases line up with TRBD1. Germline-derived CDR1 and CDR2 are SEHNR and FQNEAQ (reference sequence). The CDR3 is made up of 14 amino acids. V trimming: 5 bases; J trimming: 0 bases; junction bases outside the gene matches: 3. The CDR3 reads CASSIGTVNTEAFF. The CDR3 DNA reads TGTGCCAGCAGCATCGGGACAGTGAACACTGAAGCTTTCTTT.

The chain links TRBV2 to TRBJ1-1; D ambiguous. CDR3 length equals 12 residues. Germline V gives CDR1 SNHLY, CDR2 FYNNEI. The V end lost 2 bases, the J end lost 11 bases, and 12 bases lay between the germline ends. In DNA, the CDR3 is TGTGCCAGCAGTGAACCTGCACGACCGGCTTTCTTT. It yields the protein CASSEPARPAFF.

This chain joins TRBV28 and TRBJ1-1; D is ambiguous. Trimming took off 3 bases at V and 2 bases at J, with 7 bases between the two ends. The germline V gene has CDR1 MDHEN and CDR2 SYDVKM. The CDR3 sequence is 13 residues long. This chain's CDR3 is CASSFPENTEAFF. In DNA, the CDR3 is TGTGCCAGCAGTTTTCCGGAAAACACTGAAGCTTTCTTT.

The chain carries TRBV20-1 and TRBJ1-2, with 7 nucleotides matching TRBD1. In germline, CDR1 is DFQATT, CDR2 SNEGSKA (reference sequence). CDR3 length: 11 residues. The trim removed 6 bases at V and 6 bases at J, leaving 4 bases unmatched. CDR3 in DNA: TGCAGTGCCTTAGGGGGCCATGGCTACACCTTC. Translating gives CSALGGHGYTF.

The chain is built from TRBV21-1 and TRBJ2-5; the DNA was not used to check the table's D call, TRBD2. TRBV21-1 is listed as a pseudogene. The CDR3 is made up of 13 amino acids. CDR3 bases: TGTGCCAGCAGCATTTCTAGCGGAGAGACCCAGTACTTC. Encoded protein: CASSISSGETQYF.

This clonotype was observed a handful of times. V usage is TRBV23-1 and J usage is TRBJ1-2; D unclear. TRBV23-1 is recorded as an ORF, its role being uncertain. The CDR3 sequence is 16 residues long. V was cut by 7 bases and J by 2 bases, with 20 bases left in between. CDR3 sequence reads: CASTPKGQEANYGYTF. DNA for the CDR3: TGCGCCAGCACCCCCAAAGGGCAGGAGGCCAACTATGGCTACACCTTC.

This chain uses TRBV2 with TRBJ2-1; the D is unclear. Trimming stripped 7 bases from V and 4 bases from J, with 14 bases between. The CDR3 is made up of 14 amino acids. Germline lookup yields CDR1 SNHLY and CDR2 FYNNEI. The CDR3 DNA reads as TGTGCCAGCACAGAGACGGGCCTTTACAATGAGCAGTTCTTC. It yields the protein CASTETGLYNEQFF.

V and J are TRBV6-5 and TRBJ2-3; D possibly corresponds to TRBD1 (6 bases). Germline V gene sequence: CDR1 MNHEY, CDR2 SVGAGI. The CDR3 has 14 residues. The V end lost 0 bases, the J end lost 4 bases, and 8 bases lay between the germline ends. CDR3 sequence (DNA): TGTGCCAGCAGTTACTCGGGGGCCGCAGATACGCAGTATTTT. This codes for CASSYSGAADTQYF.

The J gene is TRBJ2-2, the V gene TRBV19; D is undetermined. Germline V lookup: CDR1 LNHDA, CDR2 SQIVND (reference sequence). The CDR3 runs to 15 residues. V gave up 5 bases and J gave up 4 bases, with 14 bases separating them. This CDR3 reads CASSFGGISTGELFF. The CDR3 nucleotides read TGTGCCAGTAGTTTCGGCGGTATCTCCACCGGGGAGCTGTTTTTT.

The chain is built from TRBV6-5 and TRBJ1-2; TRBD1 might be the D (5 bases). The ends were cut back, 3 bases at V and 6 bases at J, with 11 bases in the middle. This CDR3 is built from 13 residues. Per the germline V gene, CDR1 is MNHEY and CDR2 is SVGAGI. CDR3 residues: CASSYRGSHGYTF. The DNA for the CDR3 is TGTGCCAGCAGTTATAGGGGTAGTCATGGCTACACCTTC.

The chain uses TRBV10-3 and TRBJ2-5; D is undetermined. The ends were cut back, 0 bases at V and 2 bases at J, with 4 bases in the middle. From germline, CDR1 is ENHRY and CDR2 SYGVKD. The CDR3 loop spans 13 amino acids. CDR3 DNA sequence: TGTGCCATCAGTGAGTCATCGCAAGAGACCCAGTACTTC. Translated: CAISESSQETQYF.

The chain carries TRBV11-3 and TRBJ1-1, with 7 bases matching TRBD1. Losses at the gene ends were 7 bases for V and 5 bases for J; bases not matched to a gene: 13. The CDR3 spans 15 residues. Germline CDR1 and CDR2: SGHNT and YENEEA. CDR3 in amino acids: CASTTRGGLGTEAFF. In DNA, the CDR3 is TGTGCCAGCACCACCAGGGGGGGGCTAGGGACTGAAGCTTTCTTT. The full variable domain, with the rest looked up from reference TRBV11-3 and TRBJ1-1, is EAGVVQSPRYKIIEKKQPVAFWCNPISGHNTLYWYLQNLGQGPELLIRYENEEAVDDSQLPKDRFSAERLKGVDSTLKIQPAELGDSAVYLCASTTRGGLGTEAFFGQGTRLTVV.

There are a few counts of this clonotype. The V and J genes are TRBV13 and TRBJ2-1; 10 positions match TRBD2. Germline CDR1 is PRHDT and CDR2 is FYEKMQ (reference sequence). The CDR3 sequence is 15 residues long. With V trimmed by 5 bases and J by 2 bases, 3 bases remained unmatched. The CDR3 loop is CASSPGLAAYNEQFF. The DNA for the CDR3 is TGTGCCAGCAGCCCAGGACTAGCGGCCTACAATGAGCAGTTCTTC.